The table lists the clone carrying this TCR beta chain with a few counts. The antigen is unknown. This sample is drawn from a study of identical twins. Study results and limitations: Among out-of-frame alpha sequences shared by twins, low generation probability occurred in excess.

The CDR3 consists of 13 residues. Trimming shortened V by 5 bases and J by 2 bases, and 10 bases separated the two germline ends. Per germline, CDR1 SGHRS and CDR2 YFSETQ. MiXCR was run by TCRdb on the 5' RACE reads, yielding one entry per CDR3 protein. The data show about 690,000 distinct CDR3 sequences, with 21% seen just once and around 4.4% held by the top ten. These sequences were also reported in another study, on T cells expressing NK-cell markers. That work states: Seven of the eight sequenced donors were classified as HCMV-seropositive, and one was classified as seronegative. The study found these clonotypes also leading the CD3+CD56-NKG2C+ fraction in several donors.

The chain is built from TRBV5-1 and TRBJ2-5; D gene unclear. The TCR was taken from a woman between 18 and 29 years old in good health. The sequenced sample consisted of PBMCs. The CDR3 nucleotides are TGCGCCAGCAGTCCGCTGCAACAAGAGACCCAGTACTTC. Translated, it gives CASSPLQQETQYF.